This entry features one T cell receptor beta chain sequence. Its antigen is undetermined. The repertoire was sequenced with immunoSEQ multiplex PCR; TCRdb's copy has only in-frame clones and lacks some. Among 35,000 to 50,000 clones listed, approximately 90% were seen once. This CDR3 has 12 residues. V shed 5 bases and J shed 3 bases, with 8 bases lying between them. The V gene's germline CDR1 is SGHTA and CDR2 FQGNSA. The entry originates in a study of cytomegalovirus exposure and HLA in healthy donors. The study, taken as a whole, reports: A few chains linked to CMV were shown in vitro to be specific for CMV antigens. The investigators catalogued 150 to 200 TCR beta chains as cytomegalovirus-associated. It was reportedly the case that the classifier diagnosed cytomegalovirus status with high specificity and sensitivity.

The study drew the donors from its roughly 130-subject validation cohort, separate from the approximately 700-subject first cohort. This rearrangement joins TRBV7-2 to TRBJ2-7, with D maybe TRBD2 (6 bases). This clonotype was sampled from a man aged 18 to 29 in good health and CMV-seronegative. The sequencing sample was made of PBMCs. CDR3 region: CASSGRNYEQYF. As DNA, the CDR3 is TGTGCCAGCAGCGGGAGGAACTACGAGCAGTACTTC. The whole variable domain, filled in from reference TRBV7-2 and TRBJ2-7, reads GAGVSQSPSNKVTEKGKDVELRCDPISGHTALYWYRQSLGQGLEFLIYFQGNSAPDKSGLPSDRFSAERTGGSVSTLTIQRTQQEDSAVYLCASSGRNYEQYFGPGTRLTVT.